These T cell receptor beta chains were read from a single sample in a study of blood T cells in healthy people across ages. One entry per CDR3 protein results from TCRdb running MiXCR on the 5' RACE reads. Here the sample spans 700,000 or so distinct CDR3 sequences, 20% to 25% being singletons. Source material: blood. The receptors stem from a man aged 65 to 85 in good health. The CDR3 runs from the conserved cysteine through the conserved F or W. D genes are given only for firm matches. The size of a clone is reported for some rows only, either as once, few or many, or as a class for expanded clones.

clone_size	d_call	j_call	v_call	cdr3_nt	cdr3_aa
few	.	TRBJ2-1	TRBV24-1	TGTGCCACCAAATTCGCGGGGGAGCAGTTCTTC	CATKFAGEQFF
.	.	TRBJ2-5	TRBV18	TGTGCCAGCTCACCAGACTATAACCAAGAGACCCAGTACTTC	CASSPDYNQETQYF
few	TRBD2	TRBJ2-1	TRBV5-5	TGTGCCAGCAGCTCCTTCTGGACTAGCGGGGGGGTGTCCTACAATGAGCAGTTCTTC	CASSSFWTSGGVSYNEQFF
.	.	TRBJ1-5	TRBV19	TGTGCCAGTATTGGGGGGACCAGGCATAGCAATCAGCCCCAGCATTTT	CASIGGTRHSNQPQHF
few	TRBD1	TRBJ1-1	TRBV3-1	TGTGCCAGCAGAAGATCAGGGGGTTACGCGGCTTTCTTT	CASRRSGGYAAFF
.	.	TRBJ2-6	TRBV4-1	TGCGCCAGCAGCCAGAGCAAAAACCCGAATCGCTCTGGGGCCAACGTCCTGACTTTC	CASSQSKNPNRSGANVLTF
.	.	TRBJ1-1	TRBV19	TGTGCCAGTAACCAGGGTCGAGACACTGAAGCTTTCTTT	CASNQGRDTEAFF
.	TRBD1	TRBJ2-3	TRBV7-9	TGTGCCAGCGCCAGGACAGGGACCACAGATACGCAGTATTTT	CASARTGTTDTQYF
many	.	TRBJ2-1	TRBV2	TGTGCCAGCAACTACCGGGACCAGCGAGCCAATGAGCAGTTCTTC	CASNYRDQRANEQFF
.	.	TRBJ2-1	TRBV20-1	TGCAGTGCTAGCGGGGGCTCAATCCCCAATGAGCAGTTCTTC	CSASGGSIPNEQFF